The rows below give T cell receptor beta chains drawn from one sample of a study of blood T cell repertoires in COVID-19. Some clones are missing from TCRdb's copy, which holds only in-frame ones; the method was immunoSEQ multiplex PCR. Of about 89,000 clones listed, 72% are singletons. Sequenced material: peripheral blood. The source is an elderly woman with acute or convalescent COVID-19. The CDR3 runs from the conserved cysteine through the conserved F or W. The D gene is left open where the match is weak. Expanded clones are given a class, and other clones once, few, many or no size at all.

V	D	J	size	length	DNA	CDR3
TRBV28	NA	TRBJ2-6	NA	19	TGTGCCAGCAGTCCTATACCGGGGAGGCATAACTCTGGGGCCAACGTCCTGACTTTC	CASSPIPGRHNSGANVLTF
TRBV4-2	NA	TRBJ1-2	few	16	TGTGCCAGCAGCCTACCGACCGGACTAGCTAACTATGGCTACACCTTC	CASSLPTGLANYGYTF
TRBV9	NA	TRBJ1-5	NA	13	TGTGCCAGCAGCGTAGACTTCAATCAGCCCCAGCATTTT	CASSVDFNQPQHF
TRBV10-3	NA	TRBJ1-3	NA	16	TGTGCCATCAGTGCTCAACAGGGAGTCAGTGGAAACACCATATATTTT	CAISAQQGVSGNTIYF
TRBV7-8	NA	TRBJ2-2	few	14	TGTGCCAGCAGCTTAGACAGGAACACCGGGGAGCTGTTTTTT	CASSLDRNTGELFF
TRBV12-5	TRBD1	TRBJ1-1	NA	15	TGTGCTAGTGGTTTGGGGGACAGACTATCCACTGAAGCTTTCTTT	CASGLGDRLSTEAFF
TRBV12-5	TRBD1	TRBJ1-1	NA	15	TGTGCTAGTGGTTTCACCGGACAGGGGAAGACTGAAGCTTTCTTT	CASGFTGQGKTEAFF
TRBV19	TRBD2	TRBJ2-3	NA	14	TGTGCCACTAGGGAGGGGTGGAACACAGATACGCAGTATTTT	CATREGWNTDTQYF
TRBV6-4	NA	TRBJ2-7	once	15	TGTGCCAGCAGTGCCCCGACAGGAAAATACTACGAGCAGTACTTC	CASSAPTGKYYEQYF
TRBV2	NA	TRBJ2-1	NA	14	TGTGCCAGCAGTGAAACCCGGTCCTACAATGAGCAGTTCTTC	CASSETRSYNEQFF
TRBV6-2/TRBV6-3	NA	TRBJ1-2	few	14	TGTGCCAGCAGTTACAGGGGAGGGCTGAATGGCTACACCTTC	CASSYRGGLNGYTF
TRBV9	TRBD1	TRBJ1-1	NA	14	TGTGCCAGCAGCCCGAGACAGGGGTCGACTGAAGCTTTCTTT	CASSPRQGSTEAFF
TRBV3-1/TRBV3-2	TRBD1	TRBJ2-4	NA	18	TGTGCCAGCAGCCAAGATCTCCTAACAGGGGAAGGGTGGGACATTCAGTACTTC	CASSQDLLTGEGWDIQYF
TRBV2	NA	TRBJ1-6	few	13	TGTGCCAGCAGCGGGGGTCTGGATTCACCCCTCCACTTT	CASSGGLDSPLHF
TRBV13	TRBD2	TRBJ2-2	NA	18	TGTGCCAGCAGCTTCCCCGGGTTAGCGGGGACGGAAACCGGGGAGCTGTTTTTT	CASSFPGLAGTETGELFF
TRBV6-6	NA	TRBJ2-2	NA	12	TGTGCCAACAACAGGGATGCCGGGGAGCTGTTTTTT	CANNRDAGELFF
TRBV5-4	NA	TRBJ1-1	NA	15	TGTGCCAGCAGCGCCCCGGGACACCGGTGGACTGAAGCTTTCTTT	CASSAPGHRWTEAFF